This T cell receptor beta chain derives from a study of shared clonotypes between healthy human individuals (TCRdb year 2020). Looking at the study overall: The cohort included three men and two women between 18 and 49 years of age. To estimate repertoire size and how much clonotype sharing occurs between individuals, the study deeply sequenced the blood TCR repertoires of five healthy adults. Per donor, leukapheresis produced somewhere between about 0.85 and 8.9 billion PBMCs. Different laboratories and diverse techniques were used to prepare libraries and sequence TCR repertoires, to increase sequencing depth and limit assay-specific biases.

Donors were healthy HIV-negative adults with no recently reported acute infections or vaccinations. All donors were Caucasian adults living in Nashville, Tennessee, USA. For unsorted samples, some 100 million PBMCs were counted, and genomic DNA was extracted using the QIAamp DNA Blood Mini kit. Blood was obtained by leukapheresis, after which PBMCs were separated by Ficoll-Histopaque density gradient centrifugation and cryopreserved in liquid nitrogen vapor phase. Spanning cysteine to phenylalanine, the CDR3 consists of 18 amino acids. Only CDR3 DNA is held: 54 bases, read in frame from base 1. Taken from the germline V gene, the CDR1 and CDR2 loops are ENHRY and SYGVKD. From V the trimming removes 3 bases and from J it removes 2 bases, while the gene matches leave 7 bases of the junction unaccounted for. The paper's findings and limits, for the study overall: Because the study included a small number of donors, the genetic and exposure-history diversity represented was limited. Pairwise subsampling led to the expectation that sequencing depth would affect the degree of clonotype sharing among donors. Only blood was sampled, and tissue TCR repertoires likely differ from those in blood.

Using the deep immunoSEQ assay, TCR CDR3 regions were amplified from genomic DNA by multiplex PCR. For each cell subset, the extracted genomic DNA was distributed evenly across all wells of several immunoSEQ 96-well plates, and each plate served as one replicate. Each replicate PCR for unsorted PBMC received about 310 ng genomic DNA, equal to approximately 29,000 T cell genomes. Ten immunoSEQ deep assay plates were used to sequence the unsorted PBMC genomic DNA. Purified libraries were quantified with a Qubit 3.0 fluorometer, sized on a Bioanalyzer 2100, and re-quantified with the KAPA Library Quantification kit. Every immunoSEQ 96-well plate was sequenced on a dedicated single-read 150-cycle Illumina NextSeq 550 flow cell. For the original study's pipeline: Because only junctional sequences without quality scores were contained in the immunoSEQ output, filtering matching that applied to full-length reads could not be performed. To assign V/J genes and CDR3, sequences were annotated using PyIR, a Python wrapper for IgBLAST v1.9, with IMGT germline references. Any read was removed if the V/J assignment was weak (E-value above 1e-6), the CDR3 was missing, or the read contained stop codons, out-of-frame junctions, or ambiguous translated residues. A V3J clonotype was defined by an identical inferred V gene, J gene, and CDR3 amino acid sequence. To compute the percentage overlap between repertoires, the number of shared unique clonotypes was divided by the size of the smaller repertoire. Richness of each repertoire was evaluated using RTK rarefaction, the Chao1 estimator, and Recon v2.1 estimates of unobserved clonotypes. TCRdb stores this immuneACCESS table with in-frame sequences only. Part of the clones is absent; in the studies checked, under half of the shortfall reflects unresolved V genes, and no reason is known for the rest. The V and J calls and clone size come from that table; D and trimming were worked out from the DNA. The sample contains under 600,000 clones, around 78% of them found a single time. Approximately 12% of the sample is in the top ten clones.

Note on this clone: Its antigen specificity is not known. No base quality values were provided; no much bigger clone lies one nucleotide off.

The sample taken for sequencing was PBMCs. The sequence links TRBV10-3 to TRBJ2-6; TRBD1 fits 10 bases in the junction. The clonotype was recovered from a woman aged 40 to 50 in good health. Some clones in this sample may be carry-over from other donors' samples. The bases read TGTGCCATCAGTGACCCTAGACAGGGGGCGCCTGGGGCCAACGTCCTGACTTTC. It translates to CAISDPRQGAPGANVLTF.